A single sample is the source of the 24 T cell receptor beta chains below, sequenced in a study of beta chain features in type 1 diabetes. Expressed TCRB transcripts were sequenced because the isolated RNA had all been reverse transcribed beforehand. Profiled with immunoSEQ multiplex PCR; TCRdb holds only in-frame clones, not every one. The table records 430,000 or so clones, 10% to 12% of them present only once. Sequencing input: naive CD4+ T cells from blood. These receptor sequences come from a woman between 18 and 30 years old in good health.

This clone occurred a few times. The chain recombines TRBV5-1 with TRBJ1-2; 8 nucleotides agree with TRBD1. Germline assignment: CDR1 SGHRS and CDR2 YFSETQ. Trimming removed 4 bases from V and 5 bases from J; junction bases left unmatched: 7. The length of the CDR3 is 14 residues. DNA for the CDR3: TGCGCCAGCAGCCGGAAGACAGGGGATTATGGCTACACCTTC. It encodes CASSRKTGDYGYTF.

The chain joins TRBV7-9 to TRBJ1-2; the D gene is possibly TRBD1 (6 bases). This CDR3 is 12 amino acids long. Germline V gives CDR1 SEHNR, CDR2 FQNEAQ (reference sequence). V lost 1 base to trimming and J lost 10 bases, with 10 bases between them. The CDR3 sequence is CASSLGGDIYTF. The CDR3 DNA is TGTGCCAGCAGCTTAGGTGGGGACATCTACACCTTC.

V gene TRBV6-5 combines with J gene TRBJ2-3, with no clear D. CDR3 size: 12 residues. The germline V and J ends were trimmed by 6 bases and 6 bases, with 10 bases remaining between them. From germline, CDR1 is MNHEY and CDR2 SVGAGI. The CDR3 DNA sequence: TGTGCCAGCAGCACCCGTGCGGATACGCAGTATTTT. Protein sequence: CASSTRADTQYF.

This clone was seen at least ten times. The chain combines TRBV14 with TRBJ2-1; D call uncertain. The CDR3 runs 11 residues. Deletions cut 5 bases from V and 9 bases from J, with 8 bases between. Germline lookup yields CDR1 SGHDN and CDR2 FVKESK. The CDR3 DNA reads TGTGCCAGCAGCGCCTATGGTGAGCAGTTCTTC. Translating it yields CASSAYGEQFF.

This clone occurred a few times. The CDR3 spells CASSSSPPHEQYF. The CDR3 nucleotides are TGTGCCAGCAGCAGTAGCCCGCCCCACGAGCAGTACTTC. The gene calls are TRBV7-2 and TRBJ2-7; unclear D gene. The CDR3 is made up of 13 amino acids. The germline CDR1 and CDR2 sequences are SGHTA and FQGNSA. The V end was cut by 5 bases, the J end by 5 bases, with 13 bases between.

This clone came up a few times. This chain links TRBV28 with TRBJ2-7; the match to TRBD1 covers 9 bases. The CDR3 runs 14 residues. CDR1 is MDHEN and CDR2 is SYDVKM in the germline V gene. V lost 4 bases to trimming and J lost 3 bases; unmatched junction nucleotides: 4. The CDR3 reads CASSSGQGYYEQYV. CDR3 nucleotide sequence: TGTGCCAGCAGTTCGGGACAGGGATACTACGAGCAGTACGTC.

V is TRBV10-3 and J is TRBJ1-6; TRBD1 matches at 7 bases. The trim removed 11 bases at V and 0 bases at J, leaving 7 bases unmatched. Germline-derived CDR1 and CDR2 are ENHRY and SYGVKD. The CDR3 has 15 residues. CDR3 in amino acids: CASAGQSSYNSPLHF. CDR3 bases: TGTGCCTCCGCGGGACAGAGCTCCTATAATTCACCCCTCCACTTT.

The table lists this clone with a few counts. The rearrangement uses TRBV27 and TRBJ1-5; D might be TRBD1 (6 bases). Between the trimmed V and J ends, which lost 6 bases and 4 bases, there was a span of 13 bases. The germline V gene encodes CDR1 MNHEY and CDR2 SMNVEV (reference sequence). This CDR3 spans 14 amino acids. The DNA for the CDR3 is TGTGCCAGCAGAGCAGGGGCTAAGAATCAGCCCCAGCATTTT. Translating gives CASRAGAKNQPQHF.

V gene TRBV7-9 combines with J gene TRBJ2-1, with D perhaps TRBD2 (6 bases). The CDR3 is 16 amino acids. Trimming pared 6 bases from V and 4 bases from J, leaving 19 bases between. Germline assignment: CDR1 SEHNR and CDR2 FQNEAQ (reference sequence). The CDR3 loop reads CASSNIPGRGYNEQFF. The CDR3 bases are TGTGCCAGCAGTAATATCCCCGGGAGAGGGTACAATGAGCAGTTCTTC.

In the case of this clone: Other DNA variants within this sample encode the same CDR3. CDR3 loop: CSVERLNEQFF. The CDR3 DNA reads TGCAGCGTTGAAAGACTCAATGAGCAGTTCTTC. This rearrangement joins TRBV29-1 to TRBJ2-1; no definite D call. Trimming shortened V by 2 bases and J by 6 bases, and 5 bases separated the two germline ends. Germline lookup yields CDR1 SQVTM and CDR2 ANQGSEA. The CDR3 spans 11 residues.

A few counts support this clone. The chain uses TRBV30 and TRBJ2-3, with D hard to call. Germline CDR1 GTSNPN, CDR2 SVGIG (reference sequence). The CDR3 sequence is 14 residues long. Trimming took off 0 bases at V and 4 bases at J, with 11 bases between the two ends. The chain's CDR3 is CAWSVSSHSDTQYF. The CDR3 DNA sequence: TGTGCCTGGAGTGTAAGCAGTCATTCAGATACGCAGTATTTT.

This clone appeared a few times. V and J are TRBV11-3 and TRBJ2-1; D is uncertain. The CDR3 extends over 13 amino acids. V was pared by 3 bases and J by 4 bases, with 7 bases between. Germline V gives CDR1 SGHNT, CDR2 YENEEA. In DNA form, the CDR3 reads TGTGCCAGCAGCTTCCAGCGATACAATGAGCAGTTCTTC. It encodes CASSFQRYNEQFF.

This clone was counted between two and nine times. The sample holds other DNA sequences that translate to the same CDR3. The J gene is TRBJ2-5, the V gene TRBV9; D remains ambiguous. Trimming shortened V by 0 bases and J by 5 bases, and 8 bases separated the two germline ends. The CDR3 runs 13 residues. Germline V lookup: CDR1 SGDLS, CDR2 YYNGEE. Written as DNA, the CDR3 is TGTGCCAGCAGCGTAGGACTCCGGGAGACCCAGTACTTC. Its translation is CASSVGLRETQYF.

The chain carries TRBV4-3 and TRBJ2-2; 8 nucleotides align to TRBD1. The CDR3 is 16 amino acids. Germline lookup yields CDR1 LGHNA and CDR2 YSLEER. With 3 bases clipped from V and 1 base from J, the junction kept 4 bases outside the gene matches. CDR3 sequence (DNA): TGCGCCAGCAGCCAGACGACAGGGGAGAACACCGGGGAGCTGTTTTTT. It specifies CASSQTTGENTGELFF.

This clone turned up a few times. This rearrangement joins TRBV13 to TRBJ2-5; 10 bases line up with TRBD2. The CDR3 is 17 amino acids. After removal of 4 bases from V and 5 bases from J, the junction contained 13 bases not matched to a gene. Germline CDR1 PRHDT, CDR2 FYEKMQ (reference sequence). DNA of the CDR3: TGTGCCAGCAGCTCGATCGACCTAGCGGGGGTTTGGGAGACCCAGTACTTC. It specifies CASSSIDLAGVWETQYF.

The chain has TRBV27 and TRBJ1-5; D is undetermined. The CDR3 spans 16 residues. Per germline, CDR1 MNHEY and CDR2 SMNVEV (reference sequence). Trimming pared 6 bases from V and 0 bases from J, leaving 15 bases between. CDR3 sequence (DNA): TGTGCCAGCAGACCTCGTGAGAGCTATAGCAATCAGCCCCAGCATTTT. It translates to CASRPRESYSNQPQHF.

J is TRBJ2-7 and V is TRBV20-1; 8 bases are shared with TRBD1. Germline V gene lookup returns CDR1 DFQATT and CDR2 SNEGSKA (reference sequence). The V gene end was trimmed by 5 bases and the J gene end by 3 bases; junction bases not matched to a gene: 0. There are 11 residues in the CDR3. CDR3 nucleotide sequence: TGCAGTGCTGACAGGGGCTACGAGCAGTACGTC. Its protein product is CSADRGYEQYV.

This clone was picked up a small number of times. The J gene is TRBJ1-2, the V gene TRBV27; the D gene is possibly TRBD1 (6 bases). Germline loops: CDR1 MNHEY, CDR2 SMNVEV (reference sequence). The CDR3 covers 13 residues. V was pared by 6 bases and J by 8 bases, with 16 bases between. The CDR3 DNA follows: TGTGCCAGCAGGACCGGGGGCCGGCCCGGCTACACCTTC. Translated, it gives CASRTGGRPGYTF.

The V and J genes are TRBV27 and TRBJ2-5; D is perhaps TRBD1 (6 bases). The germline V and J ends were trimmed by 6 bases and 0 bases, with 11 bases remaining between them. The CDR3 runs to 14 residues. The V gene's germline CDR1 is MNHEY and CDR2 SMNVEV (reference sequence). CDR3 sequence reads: CASSRRGYQETQYF. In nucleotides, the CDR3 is TGTGCCAGCAGCCGAAGGGGGTACCAAGAGACCCAGTACTTC.

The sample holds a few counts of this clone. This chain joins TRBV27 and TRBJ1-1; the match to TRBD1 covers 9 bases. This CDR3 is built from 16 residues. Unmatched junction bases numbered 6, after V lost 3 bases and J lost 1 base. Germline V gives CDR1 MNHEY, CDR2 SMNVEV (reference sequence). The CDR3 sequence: CASSFRKGQGNTEAFF. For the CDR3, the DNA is TGTGCCAGCAGTTTCCGCAAGGGACAGGGGAACACTGAAGCTTTCTTT.

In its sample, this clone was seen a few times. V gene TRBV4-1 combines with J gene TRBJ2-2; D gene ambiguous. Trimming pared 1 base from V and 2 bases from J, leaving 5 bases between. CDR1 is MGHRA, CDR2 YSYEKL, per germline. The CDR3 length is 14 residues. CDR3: CASSQVPNTGELFF. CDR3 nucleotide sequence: TGCGCCAGCAGCCAAGTCCCAAACACCGGGGAGCTGTTTTTT.

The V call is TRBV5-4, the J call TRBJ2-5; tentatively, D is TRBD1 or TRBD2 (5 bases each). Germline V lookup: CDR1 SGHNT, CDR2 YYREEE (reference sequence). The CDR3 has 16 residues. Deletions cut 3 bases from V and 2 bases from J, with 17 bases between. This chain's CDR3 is CASSSSGWGLQETQYF. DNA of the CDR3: TGTGCCAGCAGCTCATCGGGGTGGGGGTTGCAAGAGACCCAGTACTTC.

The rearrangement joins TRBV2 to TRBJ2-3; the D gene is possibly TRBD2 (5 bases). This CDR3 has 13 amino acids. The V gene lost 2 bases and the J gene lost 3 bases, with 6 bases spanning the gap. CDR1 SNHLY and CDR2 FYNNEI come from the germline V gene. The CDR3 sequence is CASSELATDTQYF. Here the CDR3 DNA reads TGTGCCAGCAGTGAACTAGCTACAGATACGCAGTATTTT.

CDR3 loop: CASTQSNEQFF. CDR3 coding DNA: TGTGCCAGTACACAGAGCAATGAGCAGTTCTTC. The J gene is TRBJ2-1, the V gene TRBV19; D call uncertain. This CDR3 contains 11 residues. Deletions cut 7 bases from V and 6 bases from J, with 7 bases between. Germline V gene data show CDR1 as LNHDA and CDR2 as SQIVND (reference sequence).